The 3 T cell receptor beta chains below were found in one sample sequenced in a study of regulatory T cells in long-lasting Graves disease. Indicated time point: persistent/refractory GD, antithyroid drugs over 5 years with positive TRAb. There was RNA extracted from PBMCs, and the TCR library was made from it. Relying on iRepertoire HTBI primers and Arm-PCR of CDR3 regions, the team built TCR beta libraries. TCRdb reprocessed the multiplex PCR reads via MiXCR and lists one record per CDR3 protein. The sample consists of 400,000 to 500,000 distinct CDR3 sequences, 20% to 25% of them appearing once. Specimen: peripheral blood mononuclear cells (PBMCs), collected when the disease was refractory, from a patient treated with antithyroid drugs. These receptor sequences come from a female donor with Graves disease.

This clonotype was picked up many times. The rearrangement uses TRBV28 and TRBJ2-6; 8 bases agree with TRBD1. V was clipped by 6 bases and J by 2 bases; unmatched bases: 0. The CDR3 consists of 14 residues. Germline values: CDR1 MDHEN, CDR2 SYDVKM. The CDR3 region is CASRTGAGANVLTF. The CDR3 bases are TGTGCCAGCAGGACAGGGGCTGGGGCCAACGTCCTGACTTTC.

The chain recombines TRBV28 with TRBJ1-2, with 9 bases matching TRBD1. This CDR3 region has 14 residues. J lost 2 bases, V lost 6 bases, and 4 bases had no gene match. Germline values: CDR1 MDHEN, CDR2 SYDVKM. CDR3 protein: CASRGGQGNYGYTF. The CDR3, as DNA: TGTGCCAGCAGGGGCGGACAGGGGAACTATGGCTACACCTTC.

The table lists this clonotype with many counts. This sequence joins TRBV7-9 and TRBJ2-7; D remains unclear. Germline-derived CDR1 and CDR2 are SEHNR and FQNEAQ (reference sequence). V was clipped by 1 base and J by 3 bases, with 1 base between them. This CDR3 is built from 11 residues. CDR3 region: CASSLVYEQYF. CDR3 DNA sequence: TGTGCCAGCAGCTTAGTCTACGAGCAGTACTTC.